These 30 T cell receptor beta chains came from one sample sequenced in a study of T cell changes during pregnancy in multiple sclerosis (dated by TCRdb to 2018 to 2020). Library generation was performed with the immunoSEQ multiplex PCR assay. Held by TCRdb, this immuneACCESS table contains in-frame sequences only and omits some clones. Under half of the omission traces to an unresolved V gene where checked; the cause of the rest is unknown. The sample profile shows about 100,000 clones; around 90% of them were found once. The ten largest clones take up 1.2% of the sample. The sequenced sample was peripheral blood, obtained in the second trimester of pregnancy. The origin of the receptors is a female donor with multiple sclerosis, enrolled in a pregnancy study.

This chain connects TRBV2 to TRBJ2-5; a possible D gene is TRBD1 (6 bases). This CDR3 spans 12 amino acids. Per the germline V gene, CDR1 is SNHLY and CDR2 is FYNNEI. The V end lost 3 bases, the J end lost 9 bases, and 11 bases lay between the germline ends. The CDR3 spells CASSEDRVAQYF. In DNA form, the CDR3 reads TGTGCCAGCAGTGAGGACAGAGTGGCCCAGTACTTC. Complete variable domain (other parts from reference TRBV2 and TRBJ2-5): EPEVTQTPSHQVTQMGQEVILRCVPISNHLYFYWYRQILGQKVEFLVSFYNNEISEKSEIFDDQFSVERPDGSNFTLKIRSTKLEDSAMYFCASSEDRVAQYFGPGTRLLVL.

The genes are TRBV7-3 and TRBJ2-3, with TRBD2 matching 11 bases. From germline, CDR1 is SGHTA and CDR2 FQGTGA. CDR3 length equals 15 residues. J was trimmed by 5 bases and V by 3 bases; bases with no gene match: 4. The CDR3 protein is CASSFSGRAEDTQYF. The CDR3 nucleotides are TGTGCCAGCAGCTTTAGCGGGAGGGCCGAAGATACGCAGTATTTT.

The CDR3 loop is CAWGTGNTEAFF. The CDR3 DNA reads TGTGCCTGGGGGACAGGGAACACTGAAGCTTTCTTT. The chain joins TRBV30 to TRBJ1-1, with 8 bases aligning to TRBD1. The CDR3 extends over 12 amino acids. Germline CDR1 reads GTSNPN; CDR2 reads SVGIG (reference sequence). V shed 5 bases and J 1 base; nucleotides not matched to a gene: 0.

The chain uses TRBV6-1 and TRBJ1-4; a weak D match, TRBD1 (6 bases). The CDR3 consists of 16 residues. Trimming removed 2 bases at V and 0 bases at J, with 10 bases between. The V gene's germline CDR1 is MNHNS and CDR2 SASEGT. The CDR3 sequence: CASSERSGATNEKLFF. CDR3 DNA sequence: TGTGCCAGCAGTGAACGGTCAGGGGCAACTAATGAAAAACTGTTTTTT.

V and J are TRBV18 and TRBJ1-1; D not resolved. Trimming took 6 bases from V and 1 from J, leaving 12 bases between them. CDR3 length: 14 residues. CDR1 and CDR2 from the germline V gene are KGHSH and LQKENI. CDR3 DNA: TGTGCCAGCTCTACCCCACGAGCGAACACTGAAGCTTTCTTT. It encodes CASSTPRANTEAFF.

The CDR3 reads CASSPRGGRIYEQYF. The CDR3, as DNA: TGTGCCAGTAGTCCAAGAGGAGGACGGATCTACGAGCAGTACTTC. The chain is built from TRBV19 and TRBJ2-7; the D gene is possibly TRBD2 (5 bases). Germline CDR1 LNHDA, CDR2 SQIVND (reference sequence). This CDR3 spans 15 amino acids. Trimming removed 5 bases from V and 3 bases from J, with 17 bases in between.

Regarding this clone: This sample also contains other DNA sequences that code for the same CDR3. The rearrangement links TRBV27 to TRBJ1-1, with TRBD1 matching over 7 bases. Per the germline V gene, CDR1 is MNHEY and CDR2 is SMNVEV (reference sequence). The trim removed 6 bases at V and 1 base at J, leaving 2 bases unmatched. The CDR3 covers 13 residues. CDR3 residues: CASRWTGNTEAFF. The CDR3 DNA is TGTGCCAGCAGGTGGACAGGGAACACTGAAGCTTTCTTT.

V gene TRBV6-1 combines with J gene TRBJ2-1; TRBD1 agrees at 8 bases. CDR1 and CDR2 (germline): MNHNS, SASEGT. Germline trimming cut 3 bases from V and 8 bases from J; bases unmatched to any gene: 9. The CDR3 is 15 residues long. This CDR3 reads CASSDPQGASDEQFF. CDR3 sequence (DNA): TGTGCCAGCAGTGATCCCCAGGGGGCTTCAGATGAGCAGTTCTTC.

CDR3 sequence reads: CAWTGGTNTEAFF. CDR3 nucleotides: TGTGCCTGGACAGGGGGCACGAACACTGAAGCTTTCTTT. The J gene is TRBJ1-1, the V gene TRBV30, with 8 bases fitting TRBD1. After removal of 4 bases from V and 1 base from J, the junction contained 2 bases not matched to a gene. Germline V gene lookup returns CDR1 GTSNPN and CDR2 SVGIG (reference sequence). This CDR3 spans 13 amino acids.

The chain links TRBV10-3 to TRBJ1-2; 7 positions match TRBD1. V lost 0 bases to trimming and J lost 5 bases; unmatched junction nucleotides: 12. The CDR3 runs to 17 residues. Per germline, CDR1 ENHRY and CDR2 SYGVKD. The CDR3 spells CAISESPDRAGMYGYTF. For the CDR3, the DNA is TGTGCCATCAGTGAGTCGCCCGACAGGGCGGGGATGTATGGCTACACCTTC.

V and J are TRBV27 and TRBJ1-2; TRBD1 agrees at 7 bases. The germline CDR1 and CDR2 sequences are MNHEY and SMNVEV (reference sequence). This CDR3 region has 13 residues. After removal of 5 bases from V and 7 bases from J, the junction contained 7 bases not matched to a gene. In nucleotides, the CDR3 is TGTGCCAGCAGTCACGACAGGGCCCGTGGCTACACCTTC. As protein: CASSHDRARGYTF.

This clone appeared a single time. The chain has TRBV2 and TRBJ1-1; the D gene is possibly TRBD1 (5 bases). From germline, CDR1 is SNHLY and CDR2 FYNNEI. V was trimmed by 2 bases and J by 0 bases, leaving 10 bases between them. The CDR3 is made up of 15 amino acids. In DNA, the CDR3 is TGTGCCAGCAGTGAACGGGGGACTCTGAACACTGAAGCTTTCTTT. It specifies CASSERGTLNTEAFF.

CDR3 coding DNA: TGTGCCCCCCGAGAGTTTAAGGGGCCGGGGGTGTGTAACACCGGGGAGCTGTTTTTT. Protein: CAPREFKGPGVCNTGELFF. J is TRBJ2-2 and V is TRBV19, with TRBD2 as a possible D gene (6 bases). Germline V gene sequence: CDR1 LNHDA, CDR2 SQIVND (reference sequence). The CDR3 has 19 amino acids. Trimming cost V 11 bases and J 2 bases, with 30 bases left between them.

V and J are TRBV5-1 and TRBJ2-1; tentative D call: TRBD1 (5 bases). V gave up 2 bases and J gave up 3 bases, with 12 bases separating them. Germline CDR1 and CDR2: SGHRS and YFSETQ. This CDR3 spans 15 amino acids. The CDR3 bases are TGCGCCAGCAGCTTATTGAAAGACAGCTACAATGAGCAGTTCTTC. Its protein product is CASSLLKDSYNEQFF.

The chain's CDR3 is CASSLFRENSPLHF. The DNA for the CDR3 is TGTGCCAGCAGTTTATTTCGGGAAAATTCACCCCTCCACTTT. This chain joins TRBV28 and TRBJ1-6, with D unclear. This CDR3 comprises 14 residues. Germline lookup yields CDR1 MDHEN and CDR2 SYDVKM. Deletions cut 1 base from V and 7 bases from J, with 8 bases between. The variable domain in full, with the rest retrieved from reference TRBV28 and TRBJ1-6, is DVKVTQSSRYLVKRTGEKVFLECVQDMDHENMFWYRQDPGLGLRLIYFSYDVKMKEKGDIPEGYSVSREKKERFSLILESASTNQTSMYLCASSLFRENSPLHFGNGTRLTVT.

This clone occurred once. The chain links TRBV7-9 to TRBJ2-3; 15 bases match TRBD2. The CDR3 spans 16 residues. The germline V gene encodes CDR1 SEHNR and CDR2 FQNEAQ (reference sequence). V was pared by 5 bases and J by 5 bases, with 5 bases of the junction left unmatched. In DNA form, the CDR3 reads TGTGCCAGCAGCGGGGGACTAGCGGGAGGAGGAGATACGCAGTATTTT. Its translation is CASSGGLAGGGDTQYF.

The gene calls are TRBV28 and TRBJ2-3, with D perhaps TRBD1 (6 bases). The germline V gene encodes CDR1 MDHEN and CDR2 SYDVKM. The V gene lost 4 bases and the J gene lost 0 bases, with 14 bases spanning the gap. The CDR3 is 16 amino acids. The CDR3 nucleotides are TGTGCCAGCAGTTCCCGTACAGGGATAAGCACAGATACGCAGTATTTT. This sequence encodes CASSSRTGISTDTQYF. Together with reference TRBV28 and TRBJ2-3, the CDR3 gives the full variable domain: DVKVTQSSRYLVKRTGEKVFLECVQDMDHENMFWYRQDPGLGLRLIYFSYDVKMKEKGDIPEGYSVSREKKERFSLILESASTNQTSMYLCASSSRTGISTDTQYFGPGTRLTVL.

This clone was counted a single time. This chain joins TRBV5-4 and TRBJ2-7; 7 bases match TRBD1. The trim removed 3 bases at V and 6 bases at J, leaving 3 bases unmatched. The CDR3 runs to 12 residues. The germline gives CDR1 SGHNT, CDR2 YYREEE (reference sequence). DNA for the CDR3: TGTGCCAGCAGCTCCACAGGGGCCGAGCAGTACTTC. It specifies CASSSTGAEQYF.

V is TRBV10-1 and J is TRBJ2-1; 7 nucleotides agree with TRBD2. This CDR3 is 13 amino acids long. With 0 bases clipped from V and 7 bases from J, the junction kept 0 bases outside the gene matches. Germline assignment: CDR1 WNHNN and CDR2 SYGVQD (reference sequence). The CDR3 loop is CASSESGGNEQFF. The CDR3 DNA sequence: TGCGCCAGCAGTGAGTCGGGGGGGAATGAGCAGTTCTTC.

In this sample, this clone turned up once. The chain recombines TRBV19 with TRBJ2-2, with 11 positions matching TRBD2. Germline V gives CDR1 LNHDA, CDR2 SQIVND (reference sequence). Trimming at V came to 6 bases and at J to 2 bases, leaving 2 bases not matched to a gene. The CDR3 length is 15 residues. Here the CDR3 reads CASSGLAGNTGELFF. DNA of the CDR3: TGTGCCAGTAGCGGACTAGCGGGTAACACCGGGGAGCTGTTTTTT.

The gene calls are TRBV6-5 and TRBJ2-2; 12 bases line up with TRBD1. The junction had 6 bases not matched to a gene; V was cut back by 5 bases and J by 8 bases. The CDR3 extends over 15 amino acids. Germline-derived CDR1 and CDR2 are MNHEY and SVGAGI. CDR3 DNA: TGTGCCAGCAGTCCGGGACAGGGGGCTTGGGGGGAGCTGTTTTTT. It specifies CASSPGQGAWGELFF.

This sequence joins TRBV11-3 and TRBJ2-7, with D possibly TRBD2 on 5 matching bases. The germline gives CDR1 SGHNT, CDR2 YENEEA. The CDR3 runs to 14 residues. V was pared by 2 bases and J by 1 base, with 9 bases between. The CDR3 loop reads CASSLFPGSYEQYF. CDR3 nucleotide sequence: TGTGCCAGCAGCTTATTCCCGGGGTCCTACGAGCAGTACTTC.

This chain links TRBV5-1 with TRBJ2-3; weak D call: TRBD2 (7 bases). Deletions cut 0 bases from V and 2 bases from J, with 10 bases between. The germline V gene encodes CDR1 SGHRS and CDR2 YFSETQ. This CDR3 is built from 15 residues. The CDR3, as DNA: TGCGCCAGCAGCTTGGCGGGGGGCTTCACAGATACGCAGTATTTT. Its protein is CASSLAGGFTDTQYF.

The chain employs TRBV27 and TRBJ1-4; possible D gene TRBD1, 6 bases. CDR1 is MNHEY, CDR2 SMNVEV, per germline (reference sequence). The CDR3 extends over 13 amino acids. Trimming left V 6 bases short and J 5 bases short, with 10 bases between. CDR3 protein: CASRPGANEKLFF. The CDR3 DNA follows: TGTGCCAGCAGGCCAGGGGCCAATGAAAAACTGTTTTTT.

V gene TRBV7-9 combines with J gene TRBJ2-1; 10 bases line up with TRBD2. After removal of 4 bases from V and 9 bases from J, the junction contained 6 bases not matched to a gene. CDR1 SEHNR and CDR2 FQNEAQ come from the germline V gene (reference sequence). The CDR3 has 14 amino acids. The DNA of the CDR3 is TGTGCCAGCAGCTCGGGACTAGCGTTGGGTGAGCAGTTCTTC. Its translation: CASSSGLALGEQFF.

The count of this clone is one. The gene calls are TRBV19 and TRBJ2-5, with 7 nucleotides matching TRBD1. Looked up from germline, CDR1 is LNHDA and CDR2 is SQIVND (reference sequence). Trimming cost V 4 bases and J 1 base; bases outside gene matches: 6. CDR3 length equals 15 residues. Here the CDR3 reads CASSTTGTVQETQYF. The CDR3 DNA sequence: TGTGCCAGTAGTACCACCGGGACAGTCCAAGAGACCCAGTACTTC.

The rearrangement joins TRBV6-1 to TRBJ2-1; TRBD1 agrees at 11 bases. Germline CDR1 reads MNHNS; CDR2 reads SASEGT. The CDR3 sequence is 15 residues long. Trimming removed 4 bases from V and 7 bases from J; junction bases left unmatched: 6. Here the CDR3 DNA reads TGTGCCAGCAGTGTAAGGACAGGGGGCTGGAATGAGCAGTTCTTC. This codes for CASSVRTGGWNEQFF.

This chain connects TRBV4-2 to TRBJ2-7, with TRBD2 identical over 10 bases. CDR1 is LGHNA and CDR2 is YNFKEQ in the germline V gene. J lost 2 bases, V lost 0 bases, and 13 bases had no gene match. This CDR3 has 19 residues. CDR3 DNA sequence: TGTGCCAGCAGCCAAGATGCCGGGGGCCTAGCGGGAGACGCCTACGAGCAGTACTTC. It encodes CASSQDAGGLAGDAYEQYF.

This clone occurred once. The chain joins TRBV10-3 to TRBJ2-3, with a possible D match to TRBD2 (6 bases). The CDR3 sequence is 13 residues long. The V and J ends lost 10 bases and 3 bases respectively, with 14 bases between them. CDR1 is ENHRY and CDR2 is SYGVKD in the germline V gene. CDR3 bases: TGTGCCACTGGCGGGGAGATTACAGATACGCAGTATTTT. Translation: CATGGEITDTQYF.

The rearrangement links TRBV5-1 to TRBJ2-5; 13 nucleotides match TRBD2. The J call may be wrong; the DNA end is better matched by TRBJ2-7. In germline, CDR1 is SGHRS, CDR2 YFSETQ. This CDR3 has 16 amino acids. The CDR3 sequence is CASSSLLAGGPHEQYF. CDR3 coding DNA: TGCGCCAGCAGCTCATTACTAGCGGGAGGGCCCCACGAGCAGTACTTC.